This entry describes one T cell receptor beta chain. As processed by the authors: It was from reference gene primer amplification that nucleated cell counts were estimated. TCRdb keeps only in-frame clones here, not all; method: immunoSEQ multiplex PCR. That table supplies the V and J calls and clone size; D and trimming were determined from the DNA. The sample gives 300,000 to 350,000 clones, roughly nine tenths of which show up once; 3% to 4.5% is in the top ten. This entry is derived from a study of blood T cell repertoires in COVID-19. Study background: Italy, Spain and the United States were the sources of the convalescent and acute COVID-19 samples.

Per germline, CDR1 MNHEY and CDR2 SVGAGI. V dropped 6 bases and J dropped 4 bases, with 9 bases sitting between them. The CDR3 sequence is 12 residues long. The origin of this receptor is a woman aged 60-75 years with COVID-19, enrolled during active disease. The chain couples TRBV6-5 to TRBJ2-5; D uncertain. Material: peripheral blood. CDR3 in amino acids: CASSLFSETQYF. The CDR3 coding sequence is TGTGCCAGCAGCCTATTCTCAGAGACCCAGTACTTC.